This T cell receptor (beta chain) was observed in a study of blood T cell repertoires in COVID-19. Germline CDR1 is MDHEN and CDR2 is SYDVKM. The CDR3 runs 17 residues. The ends lost 1 base at V and 1 base at J; junction bases unmatched: 7. Assay: immunoSEQ multiplex PCR; the TCRdb copy retains only in-frame clones and omits some. This sample has a few hundred thousand clones; 87% occur once, and the top ten carry around 10%. This TCR was recovered from a man aged 18 to 35 with acute COVID-19. Sequenced: PBMCs or T cells enriched from blood (not recorded which). The rearrangement uses TRBV28 and TRBJ2-5; 9 bases line up with TRBD2. The CDR3 protein is CASSLYLAGKGQETQYF. In DNA, the CDR3 is TGTGCCAGCAGTTTATACCTAGCGGGAAAGGGCCAAGAGACCCAGTACTTC. Based on the CDR3 plus reference TRBV28 and TRBJ2-5, the full variable domain is DVKVTQSSRYLVKRTGEKVFLECVQDMDHENMFWYRQDPGLGLRLIYFSYDVKMKEKGDIPEGYSVSREKKERFSLILESASTNQTSMYLCASSLYLAGKGQETQYFGPGTRLLVL.